This T cell receptor beta chain is drawn from a study of cytomegalovirus exposure and HLA in healthy donors. Points from the study as a whole: Some V segments could not be told apart, so they were left out, TRBV6-2 and TRBV6-3 among them.

Remarks on this clone: Its antigen is currently unknown. One junction end does not reproduce the germline sequence, and a read error may be involved.

This PCR relied on a set of 60 Vbeta primers and 13 Jbeta primers. Sequencing was performed with immunoSEQ multiplex PCR; in TCRdb, only in-frame clones are kept and a portion is missing. The repertoire holds over 100,000 clones, approximately 58% seen once, with roughly 2.4% in the top ten. The CDR3 is made up of 16 amino acids. From germline, CDR1 is SGHRS and CDR2 YFSETQ. This TCR derives from a woman in her twenties or thirties in good health and CMV-seronegative. This sequence joins TRBV5-1 and TRBJ2-5; the match to TRBD2 covers 11 bases. The specimen was PBMCs. CDR3 in DNA: TGCGCCAGCAGGGTCCTAGCGGGAGGCGCACAAGGGACCCAGTACTTC. This translates into CASRVLAGGAQGTQYF.